The 29 T cell receptor beta chains reported below all come from one sample, sequenced in a study of shared clonotypes between healthy human individuals. Method: immunoSEQ multiplex PCR; TCRdb's copy keeps in-frame clones and lacks some. The sample shows 1,500,000 or so clones, approximately 98.5% of them seen only once. The sequenced material came from naive CD4+ T cells sorted from blood. The sample's subset: CD45RA+ positively selected. These receptors all stem from a man aged 30-40 years in good health.

V gene TRBV7-9 combines with J gene TRBJ2-5; weak D call: TRBD2 (5 bases). CDR3 length: 14 residues. CDR1 is SEHNR, CDR2 FQNEAQ, per germline (reference sequence). The ends were cut back, 5 bases at V and 5 bases at J, with 15 bases in the middle. The chain's CDR3 is CASSLFSGKETQYF. CDR3 sequence (DNA): TGTGCCAGCAGCCTTTTTTCGGGGAAGGAGACCCAGTACTTC.

The CDR3 protein is CASSSRLAGVLGELFF. The CDR3 DNA follows: TGTGCCAGCTCATCTCGACTAGCGGGAGTTCTCGGGGAGCTGTTTTTT. V gene TRBV18 combines with J gene TRBJ2-2; 12 bases match TRBD2. The V segment lost 5 bases and the J segment 7 bases; nucleotides outside the gene matches: 8. The CDR3 is 16 amino acids. Germline V gene sequence: CDR1 KGHSH, CDR2 LQKENI.

J is TRBJ1-1 and V is TRBV27; D is uncertain. This CDR3 region has 13 residues. Trimming left V 3 bases short and J 3 bases short, with 8 bases between. Germline V gene data show CDR1 as MNHEY and CDR2 as SMNVEV (reference sequence). CDR3 sequence: CASSLLRHTEAFF. The CDR3 bases are TGTGCCAGCAGTTTGTTACGGCACACTGAAGCTTTCTTT.

On this clone itself: Other DNA sequences within the sample encode an identical CDR3. This chain connects TRBV5-1 to TRBJ2-4; no definite D call. Trimming stripped 0 bases from V and 6 bases from J, with 4 bases between. This CDR3 is built from 12 residues. The germline gives CDR1 SGHRS, CDR2 YFSETQ. CDR3 bases: TGCGCCAGCAGCTTGGCTGGAAACATTCAGTACTTC. Encoded protein: CASSLAGNIQYF.

The chain carries TRBV2 and TRBJ2-1; a possible D gene is TRBD1 (6 bases). The CDR3 runs 13 residues. V was pared by 4 bases and J by 5 bases, with 9 bases between. Germline lookup yields CDR1 SNHLY and CDR2 FYNNEI. The CDR3 region has the DNA TGTGCCAGCAGTGCAGGGGCCCACAATGAGCAGTTCTTC. Residues: CASSAGAHNEQFF.

This clone was found once. The V and J genes are TRBV2 and TRBJ2-7; no definite D call. CDR1 and CDR2 from the germline V gene are SNHLY and FYNNEI. The CDR3 contains 12 residues. V lost 3 bases and J 5 bases, leaving 8 bases between the germline ends. The CDR3 region has the DNA TGTGCCAGCAGTGATGGTCCGGACGAGCAGTACTTC. Translation gives CASSDGPDEQYF.

The chain employs TRBV7-3 and TRBJ1-1, with D possibly TRBD1 on 5 matching bases. CDR1 is SGHTA, CDR2 FQGTGA, per germline. Trimming stripped 7 bases from V and 0 bases from J, with 18 bases between. This CDR3 is built from 16 residues. The CDR3 DNA reads as TGTGCCAGCAATATAACGGGGCCGGACATGAACACTGAAGCTTTCTTT. It yields the protein CASNITGPDMNTEAFF.

The genes are TRBV5-1 and TRBJ2-1, with 8 positions matching TRBD1. The germline CDR1 and CDR2 sequences are SGHRS and YFSETQ. Trimming removed 7 bases from V and 3 bases from J; junction bases left unmatched: 6. The length of the CDR3 is 14 residues. CDR3 residues: CASGDRSLYNEQFF. The CDR3, as DNA: TGCGCCAGCGGGGACAGGTCCCTCTACAATGAGCAGTTCTTC.

This chain uses TRBV5-4 with TRBJ2-2, with TRBD2 as a possible D gene (5 bases). The germline CDR1 and CDR2 sequences are SGHNT and YYREEE (reference sequence). V lost 6 bases and J lost 4, with 16 bases in between. The CDR3 runs 15 residues. CDR3 sequence reads: CASTARTAGTGELFF. CDR3 nucleotides: TGTGCCAGCACGGCCAGGACGGCGGGCACCGGGGAGCTGTTTTTT.

The chain is built from TRBV19 and TRBJ1-1; no definite D call. CDR3 length: 13 residues. The germline V gene encodes CDR1 LNHDA and CDR2 SQIVND (reference sequence). The V gene lost 5 bases and the J gene lost 1 base, with 8 bases spanning the gap. CDR3 amino acids: CASSAAWNTEAFF. Here the CDR3 DNA reads TGTGCCAGTAGTGCGGCGTGGAACACTGAAGCTTTCTTT.

This clone has more than one count but fewer than ten. The chain couples TRBV15 to TRBJ2-5, with D maybe TRBD2 (5 bases). This CDR3 contains 14 residues. Germline V gene data show CDR1 as LNHNV and CDR2 as YYDKDF (reference sequence). V dropped 9 bases and J dropped 2 bases, with 16 bases sitting between them. CDR3 nucleotide sequence: TGTGCCACTCCTTTTCCGGGATTACAAGAGACCCAGTACTTC. Protein product: CATPFPGLQETQYF.

This chain joins TRBV19 and TRBJ2-1; no reliable D call. V gave up 2 bases and J gave up 5 bases, with 16 bases separating them. Germline CDR1 and CDR2: LNHDA and SQIVND (reference sequence). CDR3 length: 16 amino acids. CDR3 nucleotides: TGTGCCAGTAGTATAAGCGAGACTTTTTTGAACAATGAGCAGTTCTTC. Translated, it gives CASSISETFLNNEQFF.

The chain recombines TRBV6-1 with TRBJ2-1; no clear D. Germline assignment: CDR1 MNHNS and CDR2 SASEGT. Trimming took 8 bases from V and 10 from J, leaving 9 bases between them. The CDR3 is made up of 10 amino acids. The DNA of the CDR3 is TGTGCCAGCGGCACAGCCGAGCAGTTCTTC. It specifies CASGTAEQFF.

J is TRBJ2-7 and V is TRBV28; D gene unclear. Trimming removed 10 bases from V and 2 bases from J, with 12 bases in between. The germline V gene has CDR1 MDHEN and CDR2 SYDVKM. The CDR3 extends over 12 amino acids. CDR3: CATLSATYEQYF. The CDR3 region has the DNA TGTGCCACCCTGAGCGCTACCTACGAGCAGTACTTC.

This chain connects TRBV6-5 to TRBJ2-4; 8 bases line up with TRBD1. The germline gives CDR1 MNHEY, CDR2 SVGAGI. V lost 2 bases, J lost 6 bases, and 3 bases stayed unmatched. CDR3 length: 14 residues. The CDR3 spells CASSYGQGGNIQYF. CDR3 DNA: TGTGCCAGCAGTTACGGACAGGGCGGAAACATTCAGTACTTC.

The chain couples TRBV7-9 to TRBJ1-3, with D maybe TRBD1 (5 bases). The CDR3 sequence is 19 residues long. V was pared by 3 bases and J by 4 bases, with 25 bases between. Germline V gene lookup returns CDR1 SEHNR and CDR2 FQNEAQ (reference sequence). The CDR3 reads CASSFSFGASTQTGNTIYF. CDR3 DNA: TGTGCCAGCAGCTTCTCGTTCGGGGCGAGTACCCAGACCGGAAACACCATATATTTT.

Comment on this clone: An end of the junction does not agree with germline; a read error may underlie this. The chain combines TRBV6-1 with TRBJ2-7, with 11 bases matching TRBD1. The CDR3 is 13 residues long. Germline values: CDR1 MNHNS, CDR2 SASEGT. The CDR3: CASSDGQGAHRNF. The CDR3 bases are TGTGCCAGCAGTGATGGACAGGGGGCCCACCGGAACTTC.

The V gene is TRBV7-8, the J gene TRBJ2-5; D remains ambiguous. V lost 7 bases and J lost 2, with 14 bases in between. CDR1 and CDR2 from the germline V gene are SGHVS and FQNEAQ. The CDR3 has 14 residues. CDR3 DNA sequence: TGTGCCAGCACCCCCCGGACCCGACAAGAGACCCAGTACTTC. This codes for CASTPRTRQETQYF.

This chain uses TRBV28 with TRBJ1-1; no clear D. Germline V lookup: CDR1 MDHEN, CDR2 SYDVKM. V gave up 3 bases and J gave up 6 bases, with 8 bases separating them. This CDR3 has 12 residues. CDR3 bases: TGTGCCAGCAGTTTCGGGCCCTCTGAAGCTTTCTTT. Its protein is CASSFGPSEAFF.

The genes are TRBV2 and TRBJ2-7; a possible D gene is TRBD1 (6 bases). Germline V gene data show CDR1 as SNHLY and CDR2 as FYNNEI. The CDR3 length is 16 residues. Trimming stripped 3 bases from V and 4 bases from J, with 19 bases between. The CDR3 DNA sequence: TGTGCCAGCAGTGATAAAGAGTCGGGACACGGTTACGAGCAGTACTTC. Translation: CASSDKESGHGYEQYF. Full variable domain (missing parts from reference TRBV2 and TRBJ2-7): EPEVTQTPSHQVTQMGQEVILRCVPISNHLYFYWYRQILGQKVEFLVSFYNNEISEKSEIFDDQFSVERPDGSNFTLKIRSTKLEDSAMYFCASSDKESGHGYEQYFGPGTRLTVT.

This chain links TRBV7-6 with TRBJ2-5, with 16 bases fitting TRBD2. From germline, CDR1 is SGHVS and CDR2 FNYEAQ. This CDR3 is built from 17 residues. The junction had 8 bases not matched to a gene; V was cut back by 5 bases and J by 5 bases. This CDR3 reads CASSQGLAGGPGETQYF. The CDR3 region has the DNA TGTGCCAGCAGCCAGGGACTAGCGGGAGGGCCTGGTGAGACCCAGTACTTC.

CDR3: CASSRDRPSGELFF. In nucleotides, the CDR3 is TGTGCCAGTTCCCGGGACCGCCCGTCCGGGGAGCTGTTTTTT. V is TRBV6-5 and J is TRBJ2-2; D is perhaps TRBD1 or TRBD2 (5 bases each). Germline V CDR1 and CDR2: MNHEY, SVGAGI. Trimming stripped 9 bases from V and 6 bases from J, with 17 bases between. The CDR3 length is 14 residues.

The chain recombines TRBV2 with TRBJ1-2, with D possibly TRBD1 on 6 matching bases. Germline assignment: CDR1 SNHLY and CDR2 FYNNEI. Trimming left V 7 bases short and J 2 bases short, with 20 bases between. The CDR3 sequence is 16 residues long. This CDR3 is CASMRGGAFENYGYTF. The CDR3 DNA is TGTGCCAGCATGAGGGGGGGCGCATTCGAAAACTATGGCTACACCTTC. Full variable domain (remainder filled in from reference TRBV2 and TRBJ1-2): EPEVTQTPSHQVTQMGQEVILRCVPISNHLYFYWYRQILGQKVEFLVSFYNNEISEKSEIFDDQFSVERPDGSNFTLKIRSTKLEDSAMYFCASMRGGAFENYGYTFGSGTRLTVV.

The chain's CDR3 is CASSQDPPIPRKRGLYNEQFF. The DNA of the CDR3 is TGCGCCAGCAGCCAAGATCCGCCCATACCCCGAAAGCGGGGATTATACAATGAGCAGTTCTTC. The V call is TRBV4-3, the J call TRBJ2-1; 7 bases line up with TRBD2. With 0 bases clipped from V and 4 bases from J, the junction kept 21 bases outside the gene matches. The CDR3 has 21 residues. Germline CDR1 LGHNA, CDR2 YSLEER.

This sequence joins TRBV7-2 and TRBJ2-3; D is undetermined. Per germline, CDR1 SGHTA and CDR2 FQGNSA. V gave up 1 base and J gave up 0 bases, with 5 bases separating them. The CDR3 is 14 amino acids. CDR3 coding DNA: TGTGCCAGCAGCTTAGGAATAAGCACAGATACGCAGTATTTT. Amino acid sequence: CASSLGISTDTQYF. Filled out from reference TRBV7-2 and TRBJ2-3, the complete variable domain reads GAGVSQSPSNKVTEKGKDVELRCDPISGHTALYWYRQSLGQGLEFLIYFQGNSAPDKSGLPSDRFSAERTGGSVSTLTIQRTQQEDSAVYLCASSLGISTDTQYFGPGTRLTVL.

The chain is built from TRBV7-9 and TRBJ1-1; D not certain. The CDR3 spans 15 residues. Germline V lookup: CDR1 SEHNR, CDR2 FQNEAQ (reference sequence). The V and J ends lost 3 bases and 0 bases respectively, with 11 bases between them. The CDR3 sequence: CASSFAVGMNTEAFF. The CDR3 nucleotides are TGTGCCAGCAGCTTTGCCGTGGGGATGAACACTGAAGCTTTCTTT.

The CDR3 coding sequence is TGTGCCAGCAGCAATCGCAGACAGGGTAATGAAAAACTGTTTTTT. This codes for CASSNRRQGNEKLFF. The chain joins TRBV7-8 to TRBJ1-4; 7 positions agree with TRBD1. CDR1 is SGHVS, CDR2 FQNEAQ, per germline. This CDR3 contains 15 residues. The trim removed 5 bases at V and 4 bases at J, leaving 7 bases unmatched.

The chain has TRBV5-6 and TRBJ1-5, with 7 bases that match TRBD1. The length of the CDR3 is 17 residues. Germline V gives CDR1 SGHDT, CDR2 YYEEEE. The V and J ends lost 3 bases and 0 bases, in that order; junction bases with no gene match: 9. The CDR3 sequence: CASSWVRGGDSNQPQHF. In DNA, the CDR3 is TGTGCCAGCAGCTGGGTTCGAGGGGGCGATAGCAATCAGCCCCAGCATTTT.

The chain couples TRBV6-4 to TRBJ1-1; D gene unclear. Germline assignment: CDR1 MRHNA and CDR2 SNTAGT. CDR3 length: 14 amino acids. Trimming removed 1 base from V and 4 bases from J, with 10 bases in between. The CDR3 DNA sequence: TGTGCCAGCAGTGACTACAGTTTCAGCACTGAAGCTTTCTTT. Translated, it gives CASSDYSFSTEAFF.